Listed below are T cell receptor beta chains from one sample, sequenced in a study of shared clonotypes between healthy human individuals. Measured with immunoSEQ multiplex PCR; TCRdb has only the in-frame clones, and not every one. The sample lists about 2.1 million clones, over 85% occurring once. The sequenced sample was naive CD8+ T cells from PBMCs. Every receptor here comes from a man younger than 35 in good health. Some clones in this sample may be carry-over from other donors' samples. The CDR3 runs from the conserved cysteine through the conserved F or W. Each record gives: J gene, clone size, D gene, V gene, CDR3 DNA, CDR3 protein. D genes are given only for firm matches. Not every row has a clone size; where given, it reads once, few, many or a size class.

j_call: TRBJ1-5; clone_size: .; d_call: TRBD1; v_call: TRBV19; cdr3_nt: TGTGCCAGTGGACAGGGGACGCGTCAGCCCCAGCATTTT; cdr3_aa: CASGQGTRQPQHF
j_call: TRBJ1-2; clone_size: .; d_call: .; v_call: TRBV28; cdr3_nt: TGTGCCAGCAGTTTATCCGGGACTGCCTATGGCTACACCTTC; cdr3_aa: CASSLSGTAYGYTF
j_call: TRBJ2-1; clone_size: .; d_call: .; v_call: TRBV7-9; cdr3_nt: TGTGCCAGCAGCCCCGACTGGAGCTCCTACAATGAGCAGTTCTTC; cdr3_aa: CASSPDWSSYNEQFF
j_call: TRBJ2-1; clone_size: .; d_call: TRBD2; v_call: TRBV27; cdr3_nt: TGTGCCAGCAGAGGACTAGCGGCTAGCTCCTACAATGAGCAGTTCTTC; cdr3_aa: CASRGLAASSYNEQFF
j_call: TRBJ2-1; clone_size: .; d_call: .; v_call: TRBV9; cdr3_nt: TGTGCCAGCAGCGTAGGGCGGGGGCCCGGGGATGAGCAGTTCTTC; cdr3_aa: CASSVGRGPGDEQFF
j_call: TRBJ2-5; clone_size: .; d_call: .; v_call: TRBV28; cdr3_nt: TGTGCCAGCAGTCCTATCAAAAAGACCCAGTACTTC; cdr3_aa: CASSPIKKTQYF
j_call: TRBJ1-2; clone_size: .; d_call: .; v_call: TRBV6-5; cdr3_nt: TGTGCCAGCAGTCACAGGGAAGGGAACTATGGCTACACCTTC; cdr3_aa: CASSHREGNYGYTF
j_call: TRBJ2-3; clone_size: .; d_call: .; v_call: TRBV5-4; cdr3_nt: TGTGCCAGCAGCCCGCCGGGAGATACGCAGTATTTT; cdr3_aa: CASSPPGDTQYF
j_call: TRBJ1-4; clone_size: .; d_call: .; v_call: TRBV27; cdr3_nt: TGTGCCAGCAGTTCGGGATACGGGGGTGATGAAAAACTGTTTTTT; cdr3_aa: CASSSGYGGDEKLFF
j_call: TRBJ2-1; clone_size: .; d_call: TRBD2; v_call: TRBV9; cdr3_nt: TGTGCCAGCAGCGATCAACAGGCAGAGGACCTAGCGGGAGTAGGTAATGAGCAGTTCTTC; cdr3_aa: CASSDQQAEDLAGVGNEQFF
j_call: TRBJ2-7; clone_size: .; d_call: .; v_call: TRBV7-9; cdr3_nt: TGTGCCAGCAGCCCGGGTTGGGCTTACGAGCAGTACTTC; cdr3_aa: CASSPGWAYEQYF
j_call: TRBJ2-2; clone_size: .; d_call: TRBD1; v_call: TRBV27; cdr3_nt: TGTGCCAGCAGCGTCGGGACAGGGTTTAGCGGGGAGCTGTTTTTT; cdr3_aa: CASSVGTGFSGELFF
j_call: TRBJ2-1; clone_size: .; d_call: .; v_call: TRBV9; cdr3_nt: TGTGCCAGCAGCGTAGAGGGAAAGGGTGAGCAGTTCTTC; cdr3_aa: CASSVEGKGEQFF
j_call: TRBJ1-5; clone_size: .; d_call: .; v_call: TRBV27; cdr3_nt: TGTGCCAGCAGCGCCCTATCCTGGTCAGGTAGCAATCAGCCCCAGCATTTT; cdr3_aa: CASSALSWSGSNQPQHF
j_call: TRBJ2-1; clone_size: once; d_call: TRBD1; v_call: TRBV9; cdr3_nt: TGTGCCAGCAGCGTTTCCGGGACAGGGACGATTGAGCAGTTCTTC; cdr3_aa: CASSVSGTGTIEQFF
j_call: TRBJ2-7; clone_size: .; d_call: TRBD1; v_call: TRBV11-3; cdr3_nt: TGTGCCAGCAGCCAGGGGGCAGGGTCATCCTCCTACGAGCAGTACTTC; cdr3_aa: CASSQGAGSSSYEQYF
j_call: TRBJ2-2; clone_size: .; d_call: TRBD2; v_call: TRBV19; cdr3_nt: TGTGCCAGTATCGGGCTAGCGGGGGCCTACACCGGGGAGCTGTTTTTT; cdr3_aa: CASIGLAGAYTGELFF
j_call: TRBJ1-5; clone_size: .; d_call: .; v_call: TRBV7-8; cdr3_nt: TGTGCCAGCAGCTCATCATGGACAGCAGGACAGCCCCAGCATTTT; cdr3_aa: CASSSSWTAGQPQHF
j_call: TRBJ2-3; clone_size: .; d_call: TRBD1; v_call: TRBV9; cdr3_nt: TGTGCCAGCAGCGTATTTTCAGGGGGTACAGATACGCAGTATTTT; cdr3_aa: CASSVFSGGTDTQYF
j_call: TRBJ1-2; clone_size: .; d_call: .; v_call: TRBV5-8; cdr3_nt: TGTGCCAGCAGCTTCCACAGGGAGATCTATGGCTACACCTTC; cdr3_aa: CASSFHREIYGYTF
j_call: TRBJ1-1; clone_size: .; d_call: TRBD1; v_call: TRBV2; cdr3_nt: TGTGCCAGCAGGGGACAGGGGTTCTCGAACACTGAAGCTTTCTTT; cdr3_aa: CASRGQGFSNTEAFF
j_call: TRBJ1-3; clone_size: .; d_call: .; v_call: TRBV7-9; cdr3_nt: TGTGCCAGCAGCGACAAGACCTCCATATATTTT; cdr3_aa: CASSDKTSIYF
j_call: TRBJ2-2; clone_size: .; d_call: .; v_call: TRBV7-9; cdr3_nt: TGTGCCAGCGAGAGGGGGACCGGGGAGCTGTTTTTT; cdr3_aa: CASERGTGELFF
j_call: TRBJ2-3; clone_size: .; d_call: TRBD2; v_call: TRBV6-1; cdr3_nt: TGTGCCAGCACTAGGACTAGATGGCCCACAGATACGCAGTATTTT; cdr3_aa: CASTRTRWPTDTQYF
j_call: TRBJ2-7; clone_size: .; d_call: TRBD2; v_call: TRBV7-8; cdr3_nt: TGTGCCAGCAGCTTACCCGGAGCGGGAGCTCCCTCCTACGAGCAGTACTTC; cdr3_aa: CASSLPGAGAPSYEQYF
j_call: TRBJ2-1; clone_size: .; d_call: .; v_call: TRBV7-8; cdr3_nt: TGTGCCAGCAGCTTAGGCCGGGCCAATGAGCAGTTCTTC; cdr3_aa: CASSLGRANEQFF
j_call: TRBJ2-5; clone_size: .; d_call: .; v_call: TRBV7-9; cdr3_nt: TGTGCCAGCAGCTTAGGTGCACAAGAGACCCAGTACTTC; cdr3_aa: CASSLGAQETQYF
j_call: TRBJ2-2; clone_size: .; d_call: .; v_call: TRBV11-2; cdr3_nt: TGTGCCAGCAGTTGGGTAGGCCCCGGGGAGCTGTTTTTT; cdr3_aa: CASSWVGPGELFF
j_call: TRBJ2-1; clone_size: once; d_call: .; v_call: TRBV7-3; cdr3_nt: TGTGCCAGCAGCCCCCTCGGGGGAGCCTACAATGAGCAGTTCTTC; cdr3_aa: CASSPLGGAYNEQFF
j_call: TRBJ2-7; clone_size: once; d_call: .; v_call: TRBV9; cdr3_nt: TGTGCCAGCAGCGTAGGCAGGAGCGGCTACGAGCAGTACTTC; cdr3_aa: CASSVGRSGYEQYF
j_call: TRBJ1-1; clone_size: .; d_call: .; v_call: TRBV11-3; cdr3_nt: TGTGCCAGCAGCGGCCGGGACGGAAACACTGAAGCTTTCTTT; cdr3_aa: CASSGRDGNTEAFF
j_call: TRBJ1-2; clone_size: .; d_call: TRBD1; v_call: TRBV7-3; cdr3_nt: TGTGCCAGCAGCTTAGTGGGACAGGGGGCGGACGGCTACACCTTC; cdr3_aa: CASSLVGQGADGYTF
j_call: TRBJ1-3; clone_size: once; d_call: .; v_call: TRBV2; cdr3_nt: TGTGCCAGCAGGACACTCGCCGCGGCATCTGGAAACACCATATATTTT; cdr3_aa: CASRTLAAASGNTIYF
j_call: TRBJ2-1; clone_size: .; d_call: TRBD2; v_call: TRBV19; cdr3_nt: TGTGCCAGTATTGGACTAGCGGGAGAAAAGTTCTTC; cdr3_aa: CASIGLAGEKFF
j_call: TRBJ1-5; clone_size: .; d_call: TRBD1; v_call: TRBV6-1; cdr3_nt: TGTGCCAGCAGTGCGACAGGGGGCCGAGGTCAGCCCCAGCATTTT; cdr3_aa: CASSATGGRGQPQHF
j_call: TRBJ1-1; clone_size: .; d_call: .; v_call: TRBV28; cdr3_nt: TGTGCCAGCAGGCCTCCGAACACTGAAGCTTTCTTT; cdr3_aa: CASRPPNTEAFF
j_call: TRBJ2-7; clone_size: .; d_call: TRBD2; v_call: TRBV29-1; cdr3_nt: TGCAGCGTTTTGAGCGGGAGCTCCTACGAGCAGTACTTC; cdr3_aa: CSVLSGSSYEQYF
j_call: TRBJ2-7; clone_size: .; d_call: .; v_call: TRBV19; cdr3_nt: TGTGCCAGTAGTATAGGGGGTCACTCCTACGAGCAGTACTTC; cdr3_aa: CASSIGGHSYEQYF
j_call: TRBJ2-5; clone_size: .; d_call: TRBD2; v_call: TRBV19; cdr3_nt: TGTGCCAGTAGCACTCGTGGGTTCGGGAGGGTAGGGGAGACCCAGTACTTC; cdr3_aa: CASSTRGFGRVGETQYF
j_call: TRBJ1-1; clone_size: .; d_call: TRBD1; v_call: TRBV5-1; cdr3_nt: TGCGCCAGCAGCCTTGGGGGACAGGAAGCTTTCTTT; cdr3_aa: CASSLGGQEAFF